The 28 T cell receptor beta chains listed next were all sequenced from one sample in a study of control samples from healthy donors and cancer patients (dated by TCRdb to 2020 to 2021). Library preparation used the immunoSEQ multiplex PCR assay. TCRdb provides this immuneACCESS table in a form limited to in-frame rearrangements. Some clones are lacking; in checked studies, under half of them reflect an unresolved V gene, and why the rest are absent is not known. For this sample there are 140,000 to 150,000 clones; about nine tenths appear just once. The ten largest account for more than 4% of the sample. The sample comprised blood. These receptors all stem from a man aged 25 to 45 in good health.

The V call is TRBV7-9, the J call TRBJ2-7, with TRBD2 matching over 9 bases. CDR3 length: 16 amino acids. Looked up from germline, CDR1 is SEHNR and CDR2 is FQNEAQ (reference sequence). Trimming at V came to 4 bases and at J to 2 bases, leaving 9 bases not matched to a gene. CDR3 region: CASSSPLAGVPYEQYF. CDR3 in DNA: TGTGCCAGCAGCTCCCCCTTAGCGGGAGTCCCCTACGAGCAGTACTTC.

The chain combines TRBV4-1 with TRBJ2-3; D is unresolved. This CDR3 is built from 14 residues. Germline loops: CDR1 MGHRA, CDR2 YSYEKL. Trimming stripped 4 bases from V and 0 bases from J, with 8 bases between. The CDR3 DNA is TGCGCCAGCAGCCGACAAGATAGCACAGATACGCAGTATTTT. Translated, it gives CASSRQDSTDTQYF.

DNA for the CDR3: TGTGCCAGCAGCCTTGATTTGAACACTGAAGCTTTCTTT. Translated: CASSLDLNTEAFF. The V gene is TRBV7-3, the J gene TRBJ1-1; D remains ambiguous. The ends were cut back, 5 bases at V and 0 bases at J, with 7 bases in the middle. Germline-derived CDR1 and CDR2 are SGHTA and FQGTGA. The CDR3 has 13 amino acids.

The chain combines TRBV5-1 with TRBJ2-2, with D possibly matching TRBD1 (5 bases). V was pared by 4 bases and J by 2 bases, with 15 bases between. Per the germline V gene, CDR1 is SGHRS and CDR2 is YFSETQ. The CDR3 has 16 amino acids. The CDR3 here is CASSPDRAYNTGELFF. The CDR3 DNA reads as TGCGCCAGCAGCCCCGACAGAGCCTATAACACCGGGGAGCTGTTTTTT. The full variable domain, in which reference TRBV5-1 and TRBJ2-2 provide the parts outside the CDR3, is KAGVTQTPRYLIKTRGQQVTLSCSPISGHRSVSWYQQTPGQGLQFLFEYFSETQRNKGNFPGRFSGRQFSNSRSEMNVSTLELGDSALYLCASSPDRAYNTGELFFGEGSRLTVL.

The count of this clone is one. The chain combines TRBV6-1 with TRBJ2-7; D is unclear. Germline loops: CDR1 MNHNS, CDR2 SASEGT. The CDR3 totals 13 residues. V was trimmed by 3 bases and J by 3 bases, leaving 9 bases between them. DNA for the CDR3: TGTGCCAGCAGTGACCGGCACTTCTACGAGCAGTACTTC. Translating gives CASSDRHFYEQYF.

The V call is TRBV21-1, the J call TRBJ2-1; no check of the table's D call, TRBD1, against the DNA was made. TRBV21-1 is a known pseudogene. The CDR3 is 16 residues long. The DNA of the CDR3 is TGTGCCAGCAGCCAACAGGGGGCCAGCTCCTACAATGAGCAGTTCTTC. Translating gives CASSQQGASSYNEQFF.

The CDR3 protein is CASSPPGASGFYEQYF. The CDR3 nucleotides are TGTGCCAGCTCACCTCCTGGGGCTAGCGGTTTCTACGAGCAGTACTTC. This chain connects TRBV18 to TRBJ2-7; 7 bases align to TRBD2. The germline gives CDR1 KGHSH, CDR2 LQKENI. This CDR3 is 16 amino acids long. V shed 3 bases, J shed 3 bases, and the junction held 11 bases outside the gene matches.

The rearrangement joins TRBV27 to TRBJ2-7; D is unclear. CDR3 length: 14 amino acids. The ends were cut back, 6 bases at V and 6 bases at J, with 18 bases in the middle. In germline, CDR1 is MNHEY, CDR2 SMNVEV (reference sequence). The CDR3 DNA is TGTGCCAGCAGAACCGATGGGCGGTTCGCCGAGCAGTACTTC. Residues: CASRTDGRFAEQYF.

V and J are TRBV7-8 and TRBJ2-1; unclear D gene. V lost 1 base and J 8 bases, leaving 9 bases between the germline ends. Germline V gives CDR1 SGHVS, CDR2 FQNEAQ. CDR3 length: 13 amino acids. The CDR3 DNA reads TGTGCCAGCAGCTTAGGACTTGCGGATGAGCAGTTCTTC. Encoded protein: CASSLGLADEQFF.

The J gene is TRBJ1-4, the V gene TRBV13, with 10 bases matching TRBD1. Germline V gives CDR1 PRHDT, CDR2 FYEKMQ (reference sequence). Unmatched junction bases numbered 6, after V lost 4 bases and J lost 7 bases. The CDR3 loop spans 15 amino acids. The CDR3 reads CASSSRTGGSEKLFF. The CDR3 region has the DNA TGTGCCAGCAGCTCCAGGACAGGGGGAAGTGAAAAACTGTTTTTT.

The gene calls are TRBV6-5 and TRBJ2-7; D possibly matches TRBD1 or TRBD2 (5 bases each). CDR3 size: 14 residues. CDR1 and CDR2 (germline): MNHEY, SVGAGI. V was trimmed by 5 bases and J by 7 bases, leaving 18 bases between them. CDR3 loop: CASSPTAGSGEQYF. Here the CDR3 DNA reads TGTGCCAGCAGTCCGACAGCAGGTTCGGGGGAGCAGTACTTC.

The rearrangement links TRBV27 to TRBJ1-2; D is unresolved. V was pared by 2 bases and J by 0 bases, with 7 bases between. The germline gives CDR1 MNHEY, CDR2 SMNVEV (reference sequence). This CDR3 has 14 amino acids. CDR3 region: CASSLRSANYGYTF. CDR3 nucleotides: TGTGCCAGCAGTTTAAGGTCGGCTAACTATGGCTACACCTTC.

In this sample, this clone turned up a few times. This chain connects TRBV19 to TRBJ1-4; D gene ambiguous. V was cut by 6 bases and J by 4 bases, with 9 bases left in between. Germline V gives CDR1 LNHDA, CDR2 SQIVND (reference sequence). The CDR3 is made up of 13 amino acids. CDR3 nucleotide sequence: TGTGCCAGTAGGACCCAGCATAATGAAAAACTGTTTTTT. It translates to CASRTQHNEKLFF. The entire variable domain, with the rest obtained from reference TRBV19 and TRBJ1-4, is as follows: DGGITQSPKYLFRKEGQNVTLSCEQNLNHDAMYWYRQDPGQGLRLIYYSQIVNDFQKGDIAEGYSVSREKKESFPLTVTSAQKNPTAFYLCASRTQHNEKLFFGSGTQLSVL.

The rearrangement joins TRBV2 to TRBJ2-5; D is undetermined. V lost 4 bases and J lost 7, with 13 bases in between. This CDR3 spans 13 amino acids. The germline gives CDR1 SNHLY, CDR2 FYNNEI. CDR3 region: CASSVTKTGTQYF. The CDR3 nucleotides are TGTGCCAGCAGTGTGACCAAGACGGGGACCCAGTACTTC.

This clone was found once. Written as DNA, the CDR3 is TGTGCCAGCAGCCAGGGAGGGGGTGGGAGGAGCAATCAGCCCCAGCATTTT. Protein sequence: CASSQGGGGRSNQPQHF. The J gene is TRBJ1-5, the V gene TRBV3-1 (or the pseudogene TRBV3-2); possible D gene TRBD1, 6 bases. The CDR3 spans 17 residues. Germline V gene sequence: CDR1 LGHDT, CDR2 YNNKEL (reference sequence). Deletions cut 3 bases from V and 1 base from J, with 16 bases between.

Written as DNA, the CDR3 is TGTGCCTGGAGTGTACAAGGAGGTCAGCCCCAGCATTTT. Protein: CAWSVQGGQPQHF. This sequence joins TRBV30 and TRBJ1-5; D ambiguous. CDR3 size: 13 residues. Deletions cut 0 bases from V and 6 bases from J, with 9 bases between. CDR1 is GTSNPN and CDR2 is SVGIG in the germline V gene (reference sequence).

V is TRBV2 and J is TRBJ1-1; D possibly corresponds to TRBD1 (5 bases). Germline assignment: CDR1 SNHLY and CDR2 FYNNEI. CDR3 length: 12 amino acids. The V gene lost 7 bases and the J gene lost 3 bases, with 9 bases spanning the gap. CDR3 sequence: CASTRQYTEAFF. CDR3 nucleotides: TGTGCCAGCACCCGACAGTACACTGAAGCTTTCTTT.

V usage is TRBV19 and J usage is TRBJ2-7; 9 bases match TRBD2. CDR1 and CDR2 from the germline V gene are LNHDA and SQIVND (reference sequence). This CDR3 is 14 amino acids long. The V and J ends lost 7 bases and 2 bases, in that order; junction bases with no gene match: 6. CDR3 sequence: CASTQTSGPYEQYF. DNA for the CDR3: TGTGCCAGTACTCAGACTAGCGGCCCCTACGAGCAGTACTTC.

CDR3: CASSLGGRNYEQYF. The CDR3 DNA reads as TGTGCCAGCAGCTTAGGTGGCAGGAACTACGAGCAGTACTTC. The chain combines TRBV7-3 with TRBJ2-7; D unclear. The CDR3 is 14 residues long. Germline V gene data show CDR1 as SGHTA and CDR2 as FQGTGA. Trimming pared 2 bases from V and 3 bases from J, leaving 11 bases between.

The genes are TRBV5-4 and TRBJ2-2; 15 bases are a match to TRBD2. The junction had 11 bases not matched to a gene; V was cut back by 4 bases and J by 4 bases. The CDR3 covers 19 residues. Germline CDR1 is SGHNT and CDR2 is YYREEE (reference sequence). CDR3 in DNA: TGTGCCAGCAGCACAGGACTAGCGGGAGGGCCTTATGGCACCGGGGAGCTGTTTTTT. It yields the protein CASSTGLAGGPYGTGELFF. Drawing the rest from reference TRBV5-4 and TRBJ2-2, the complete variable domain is ETGVTQSPTHLIKTRGQQVTLRCSSQSGHNTVSWYQQALGQGPQFIFQYYREEENGRGNFPPRFSGLQFPNYSSELNVNALELDDSALYLCASSTGLAGGPYGTGELFFGEGSRLTVL.

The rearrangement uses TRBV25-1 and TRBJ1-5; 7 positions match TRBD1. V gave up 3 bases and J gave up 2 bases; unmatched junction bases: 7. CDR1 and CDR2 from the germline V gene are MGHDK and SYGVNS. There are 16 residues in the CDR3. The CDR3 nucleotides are TGTGCCAGCAGTGATCGACAGGGCGATGGCAATCAGCCCCAGCATTTT. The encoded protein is CASSDRQGDGNQPQHF.

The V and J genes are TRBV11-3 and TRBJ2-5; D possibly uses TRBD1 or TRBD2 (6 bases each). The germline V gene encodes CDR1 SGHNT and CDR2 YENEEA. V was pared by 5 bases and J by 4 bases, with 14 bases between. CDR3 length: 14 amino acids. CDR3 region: CASSPNWGAETQYF. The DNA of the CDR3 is TGTGCCAGCAGCCCTAACTGGGGGGCAGAGACCCAGTACTTC.

This chain's CDR3 is CASSFLAGAADEQYF. The CDR3 DNA reads TGTGCCAGCAGTTTTCTAGCGGGGGCGGCGGACGAGCAGTACTTC. The V gene is TRBV6-5, the J gene TRBJ2-7, with TRBD2 matching over 10 bases. Germline V gene sequence: CDR1 MNHEY, CDR2 SVGAGI. With 4 bases clipped from V and 5 bases from J, the junction kept 8 bases outside the gene matches. This CDR3 has 15 amino acids.

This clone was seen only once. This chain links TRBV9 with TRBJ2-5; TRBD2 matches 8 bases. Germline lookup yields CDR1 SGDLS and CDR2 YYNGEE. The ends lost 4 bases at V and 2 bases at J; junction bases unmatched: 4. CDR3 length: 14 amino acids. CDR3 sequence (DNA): TGTGCCAGCAGCCAAAGCGGGAGTCAAGAGACCCAGTACTTC. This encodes CASSQSGSQETQYF.

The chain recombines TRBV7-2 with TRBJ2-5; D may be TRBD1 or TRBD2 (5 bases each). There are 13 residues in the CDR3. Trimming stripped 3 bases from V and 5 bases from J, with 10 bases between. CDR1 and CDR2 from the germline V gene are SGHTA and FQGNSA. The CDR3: CASSLGVEETQYF. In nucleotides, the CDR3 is TGTGCCAGCAGCTTGGGGGTTGAGGAGACCCAGTACTTC.

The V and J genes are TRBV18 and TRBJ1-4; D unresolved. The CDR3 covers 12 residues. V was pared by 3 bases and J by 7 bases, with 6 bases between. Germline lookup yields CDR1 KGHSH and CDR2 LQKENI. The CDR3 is CASSPNSEKLFF. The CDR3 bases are TGTGCCAGCTCACCCAATAGTGAAAAACTGTTTTTT.

CDR3 coding DNA: TGTGCTAGTGGTTCTCCCGGGACAAAGAACACCGGGGAGCTGTTTTTT. Its translation: CASGSPGTKNTGELFF. V is TRBV12-5 and J is TRBJ2-2; possible D gene TRBD1, 6 bases. The CDR3 runs to 16 residues. The V end was cut by 4 bases, the J end by 1 base, with 13 bases between. Germline CDR1 reads LGHNT; CDR2 reads FRNRAP.

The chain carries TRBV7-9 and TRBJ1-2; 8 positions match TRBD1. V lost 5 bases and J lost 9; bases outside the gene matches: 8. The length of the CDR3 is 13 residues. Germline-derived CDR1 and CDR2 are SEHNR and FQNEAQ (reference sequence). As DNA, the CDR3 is TGTGCCAGCAGCCTGACAGGGGACGAGAGCTACACCTTC. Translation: CASSLTGDESYTF.